This TCR beta chain stems from a study of T cell responses to AZD1222 COVID-19 vaccine. The protocol was immunoSEQ multiplex PCR, while the TCRdb copy is restricted to in-frame clones and leaves out a portion. The data contain around 140,000 clones, approximately 92% of them singletons. Note on this clone: The target antigen is unknown.

Study-level results: At baseline, seropositivity was found in only five or six AZD1222 recipients. Most donors were white British and more were female, and clonal diversity was possibly underestimated.

This receptor was identified in an adult in good health. The sample in question was peripheral blood, obtained on day 0 of AZD1222 vaccination.

This CDR3 is CAISETVLNTEAFF. CDR3 nucleotide sequence: TGTGCCATCAGTGAGACGGTTCTGAACACTGAAGCTTTCTTT. The rearrangement joins TRBV10-3 to TRBJ1-1; D is ambiguous. This CDR3 spans 14 amino acids. Deletions cut 2 bases from V and 0 bases from J, with 7 bases between. The germline V gene encodes CDR1 ENHRY and CDR2 SYGVKD.